The following is a T cell receptor beta chain sequence with its context. There is no known antigen for this receptor. No base qualities exist here, and no much larger clone lies one base off it. This specimen comes from a study of cytomegalovirus exposure and HLA in healthy donors (dated by TCRdb to about 2017). For context, the study as a whole: According to a later analysis, the 120 or so validation repertoires were produced on the same platform as the roughly 600 repertoires of the first cohort. The study aimed to test whether signatures of past pathogen exposure could be identified by cataloging public T cell receptors. Along with the approximately 650-subject first cohort, a separate validation cohort of over a hundred different subjects was used. To predict cytomegalovirus infection status, the study combined high-throughput TCR immunosequencing, statistical association of individual TCRs with disease status, and machine learning.

Separate from the roughly 630-subject first cohort, the validation cohort of more than 90 subjects was the group to which the donors belonged. Receptor amplification or capture employed the immunoSEQ multiplex PCR assay. Regarding the original processing steps: A statistical classification framework was developed to diagnose cytomegalovirus status using the catalog of TCR beta chain sequences. TCRdb took this table from immuneACCESS and kept in-frame rearrangements with V and J called. Such tables lack part of the clones; where checked against another copy, unresolved V genes explain under half of the gap, and the rest is unexplained. V and J calls and clone size come straight from that table; D and trimming were deduced from the DNA. The sample yields 180,000 or so clones; approximately 86% were counted once. The ten largest make up about 2.5% of the sample. Results and caveats for the whole study, not just this receptor: In the study, 150 to 200 TCR beta chains were listed as associated with cytomegalovirus. The classifier was reported to diagnose cytomegalovirus status with high specificity and sensitivity in both the original and validation cohorts. In a later analysis, TCRs clustered in the first cohort were found to also tend to co-occur in the roughly 120 validation repertoires, with approximately 93% of cluster scores above 0. All 120 or so repertoires were used to score co-occurrence in the validation cohort in a later analysis, because that analysis had no HLA typing for the cohort. According to the authors, the approach could potentially be generalized to other disease states and immunological phenotypes. A few of the identified cytomegalovirus-associated TCR beta chains were confirmed in vitro to be specific for cytomegalovirus antigens. Most TCR sequences were seen in very few donors, while some public TCRs were found in many individuals.

The trim is 4 bases for V and 7 bases for J, with a gap of 22 bases between the germline ends. The germline V gene encodes CDR1 MNHEY and CDR2 SMNVEV (reference sequence). From its cysteine to its phenylalanine, the CDR3 spans 16 amino acids. Only CDR3 DNA remains: 48 bases, in frame from the first base. The clonotype comes from a man younger than 35 in good health and CMV-seropositive. The sample consisted of PBMCs. The sequence joins TRBV27 to TRBJ2-5; the best D guess is TRBD2, with 6 bases matching. The DNA sequence is TGTGCCAGCAGTTACGGACTACGAGGGAGTGTGTGGACCCAGTACTTC. It codes for CASSYGLRGSVWTQYF.